This T cell receptor beta chain was identified during a study of blood T cell repertoires in COVID-19. About the research overall: T cells, B-cell-depleted T cells, or PBMCs supplied cDNA or gDNA.

Patients from Seattle were sampled longitudinally, starting during active infection. Methods used by the authors: Researchers report that nucleated cell counts were estimated from reference gene primer amplification. The data were produced by immunoSEQ multiplex PCR, yet TCRdb's version contains in-frame clones alone and is incomplete. The D gene and trimming were derived from the DNA, and the V and J assignments and clone size from that table. The sample contains about 270,000 clones, 86% of which appear only once. Germline CDR1 is MNHNY and CDR2 is SVGAGI (reference sequence). The CDR3 loop spans 12 amino acids. Trimming removed 4 bases from V and 7 bases from J, with 10 bases in between.

The chain links TRBV6-6 to TRBJ1-1, with D possibly TRBD1 on 5 matching bases. The clonotype was recovered from a woman aged 25 to 39 with COVID-19, enrolled during active disease. The sample consisted of peripheral blood. CDR3 nucleotide sequence: TGTGCCAGCAGTTTCCCGGGGGGTGAAGCTTTCTTT. Its translation: CASSFPGGEAFF.